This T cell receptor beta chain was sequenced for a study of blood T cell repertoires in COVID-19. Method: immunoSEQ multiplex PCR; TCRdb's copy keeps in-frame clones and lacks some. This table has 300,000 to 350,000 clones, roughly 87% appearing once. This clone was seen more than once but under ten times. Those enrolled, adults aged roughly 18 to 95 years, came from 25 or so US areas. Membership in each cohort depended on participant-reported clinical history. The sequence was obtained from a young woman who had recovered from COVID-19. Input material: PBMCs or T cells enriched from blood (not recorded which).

CDR3 coding DNA: TGTGCCAGCAGCCTCGCGAGCTCCTACGAGCAGTACTTC. It codes for CASSLASSYEQYF. The chain is built from TRBV5-4 and TRBJ2-7; no definite D call. V lost 4 bases to trimming and J lost 0 bases, with 8 bases between them. The germline V gene has CDR1 SGHNT and CDR2 YYREEE (reference sequence). The CDR3 length is 13 residues.